This entry describes one TCR beta chain. What it recognizes is unknown. The data were produced by immunoSEQ multiplex PCR, yet TCRdb's version contains in-frame clones alone and is incomplete. The profile shows about 120,000 clones, 70% to 85% of them singletons. This sample is part of a study of T cell responses to AZD1222 COVID-19 vaccine. Overall study findings and caveats: Across spike, vaccine-associated CD4 TCRs were found, dominant at 160-218 and 743-854.

Specimen: peripheral blood, collected on day 0 of AZD1222 vaccination. This TCR came from an adult in good health.

Here the CDR3 reads CASSRGSGNEKLFF. The CDR3 DNA reads as TGTGCCAGCAGCCGGGGGTCGGGTAATGAAAAACTGTTTTTT. The rearrangement joins TRBV7-2 to TRBJ1-4; possible D gene TRBD1, 5 bases. Trimming removed 5 bases from V and 4 bases from J, with 11 bases in between. The CDR3 totals 14 residues. The germline gives CDR1 SGHTA, CDR2 FQGNSA.